This T cell receptor (beta chain) was captured in a study of T cells of healthy individuals. Germline loops: CDR1 SGHTA, CDR2 FQGNSA. Trimming took 6 bases from V and 2 from J, leaving 14 bases between them. The CDR3 runs 15 residues. MiXCR, applied by TCRdb to the 5' RACE reads, yields one record per CDR3 protein. The table includes about 41,000 distinct CDR3 sequences, more than 4.5% detected once. This chain connects TRBV7-2 to TRBJ2-1; perhaps D is TRBD1 or TRBD2 (5 bases each). The TCR was taken from a human donor in good health. The CDR3 is CASRPSGTAYNEQFF. The CDR3 DNA sequence: TGTGCCAGCAGGCCCTCCGGGACGGCCTACAATGAGCAGTTCTTC.